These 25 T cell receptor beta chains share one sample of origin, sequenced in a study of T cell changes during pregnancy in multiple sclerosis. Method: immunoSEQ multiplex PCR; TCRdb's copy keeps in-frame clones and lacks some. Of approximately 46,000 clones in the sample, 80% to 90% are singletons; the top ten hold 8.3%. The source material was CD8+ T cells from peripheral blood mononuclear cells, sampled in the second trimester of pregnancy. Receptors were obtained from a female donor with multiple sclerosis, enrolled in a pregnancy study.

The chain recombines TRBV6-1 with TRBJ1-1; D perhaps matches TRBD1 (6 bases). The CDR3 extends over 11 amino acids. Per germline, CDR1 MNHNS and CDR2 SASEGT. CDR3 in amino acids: CVTGMNTEAFF. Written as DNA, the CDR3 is TGTGTTACAGGGATGAACACTGAAGCTTTCTTT.

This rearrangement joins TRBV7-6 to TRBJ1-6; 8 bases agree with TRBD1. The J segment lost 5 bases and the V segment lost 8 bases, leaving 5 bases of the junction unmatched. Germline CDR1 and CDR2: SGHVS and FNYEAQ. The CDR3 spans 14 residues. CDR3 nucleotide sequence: TGTGCCAGCTCCTGGACAGGGAATAATTCACCCCTCCACTTT. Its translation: CASSWTGNNSPLHF.

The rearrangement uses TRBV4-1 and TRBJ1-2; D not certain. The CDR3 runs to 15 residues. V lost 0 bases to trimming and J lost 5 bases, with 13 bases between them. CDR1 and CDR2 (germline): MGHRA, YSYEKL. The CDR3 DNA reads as TGCGCCAGCAGCCAAGAGGGCGTGCCTCAATATGGCTACACCTTC. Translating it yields CASSQEGVPQYGYTF.

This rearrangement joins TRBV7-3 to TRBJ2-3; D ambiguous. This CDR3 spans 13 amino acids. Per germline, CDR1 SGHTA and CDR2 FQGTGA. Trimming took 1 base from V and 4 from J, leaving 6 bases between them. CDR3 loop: CASSLITADTQYF. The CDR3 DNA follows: TGTGCCAGCAGCTTAATCACGGCAGATACGCAGTATTTT.

CDR3 sequence: CASSLGTGDTEAFF. The DNA for the CDR3 is TGTGCCAGCAGCTTAGGGACAGGGGACACTGAAGCTTTCTTT. The genes are TRBV13 and TRBJ1-1; 8 positions match TRBD1. Trimming took 0 bases from V and 3 from J; bases not matched to a gene: 0. Per the germline V gene, CDR1 is PRHDT and CDR2 is FYEKMQ (reference sequence). The CDR3 has 14 residues.

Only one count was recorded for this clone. Here the CDR3 reads CSVEASQAPNYGYTF. In DNA, the CDR3 is TGCAGCGTTGAAGCGTCCCAGGCCCCTAACTATGGCTACACCTTC. The chain employs TRBV29-1 and TRBJ1-2; no definite D call. Trimming stripped 1 base from V and 0 bases from J, with 12 bases between. Per germline, CDR1 SQVTM and CDR2 ANQGSEA. CDR3 size: 15 residues.

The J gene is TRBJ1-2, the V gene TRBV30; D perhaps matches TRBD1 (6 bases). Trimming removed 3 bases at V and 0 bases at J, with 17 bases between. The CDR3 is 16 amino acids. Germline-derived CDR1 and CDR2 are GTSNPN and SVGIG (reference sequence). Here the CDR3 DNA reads TGTGCCTGGAGCCCGAAAACAGGGATCCCTAACTATGGCTACACCTTC. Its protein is CAWSPKTGIPNYGYTF.

CDR3 protein: CASSQNPGEQYF. The CDR3 bases are TGTGCCAGCAGCCAAAACCCGGGTGAGCAGTACTTC. V is TRBV5-5 and J is TRBJ2-7, with D unclear. The CDR3 is 12 amino acids. V was trimmed by 4 bases and J by 7 bases, leaving 12 bases between them. Germline V lookup: CDR1 SGHKS, CDR2 YYEKEE (reference sequence).

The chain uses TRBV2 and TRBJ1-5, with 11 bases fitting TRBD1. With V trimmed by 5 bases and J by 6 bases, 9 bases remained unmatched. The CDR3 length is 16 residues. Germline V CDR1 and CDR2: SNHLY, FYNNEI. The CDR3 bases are TGTGCCAGCAGTACAACTTCGGACAGGGGGCTTCAGCCCCAGCATTTT. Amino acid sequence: CASSTTSDRGLQPQHF.

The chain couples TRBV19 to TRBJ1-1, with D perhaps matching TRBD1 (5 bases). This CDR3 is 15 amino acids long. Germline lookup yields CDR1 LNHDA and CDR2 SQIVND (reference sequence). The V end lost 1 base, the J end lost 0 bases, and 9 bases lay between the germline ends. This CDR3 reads CASSIGQGLNTEAFF. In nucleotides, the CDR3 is TGTGCCAGTAGTATAGGCCAGGGTCTGAACACTGAAGCTTTCTTT.

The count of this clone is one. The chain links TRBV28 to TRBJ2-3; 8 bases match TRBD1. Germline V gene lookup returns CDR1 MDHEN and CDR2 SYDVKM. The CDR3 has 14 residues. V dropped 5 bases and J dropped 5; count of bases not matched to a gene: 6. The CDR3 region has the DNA TGTGCCAGCAGTCCCGGACAGGGTGTAGATACGCAGTATTTT. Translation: CASSPGQGVDTQYF.

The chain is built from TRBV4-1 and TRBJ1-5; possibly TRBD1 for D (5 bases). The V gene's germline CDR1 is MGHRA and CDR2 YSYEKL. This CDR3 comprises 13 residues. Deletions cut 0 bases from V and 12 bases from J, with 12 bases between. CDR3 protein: CASSQDPVGGQHF. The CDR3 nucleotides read TGCGCCAGCAGCCAAGATCCCGTGGGGGGCCAGCATTTT.

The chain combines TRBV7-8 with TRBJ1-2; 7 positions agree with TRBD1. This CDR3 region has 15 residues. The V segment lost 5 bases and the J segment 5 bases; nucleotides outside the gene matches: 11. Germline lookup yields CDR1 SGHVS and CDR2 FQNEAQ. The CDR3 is CASSLERQGLYGYTF. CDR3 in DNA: TGTGCCAGCAGCCTGGAGAGACAGGGCCTTTATGGCTACACCTTC.

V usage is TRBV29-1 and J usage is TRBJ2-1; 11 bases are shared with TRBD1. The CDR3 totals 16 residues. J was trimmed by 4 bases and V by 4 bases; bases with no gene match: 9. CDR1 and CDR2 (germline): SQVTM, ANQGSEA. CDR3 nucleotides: TGCAGCGTTGCTCGAGCGGGGGACAGGGGGTACAATGAGCAGTTCTTC. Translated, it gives CSVARAGDRGYNEQFF.

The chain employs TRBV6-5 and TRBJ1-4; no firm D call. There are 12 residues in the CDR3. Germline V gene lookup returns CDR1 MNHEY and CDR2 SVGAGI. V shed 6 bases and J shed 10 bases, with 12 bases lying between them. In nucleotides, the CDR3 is TGTGCCAGCAGCCCCGACGGAGGAAAACTGTTTTTT. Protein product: CASSPDGGKLFF.

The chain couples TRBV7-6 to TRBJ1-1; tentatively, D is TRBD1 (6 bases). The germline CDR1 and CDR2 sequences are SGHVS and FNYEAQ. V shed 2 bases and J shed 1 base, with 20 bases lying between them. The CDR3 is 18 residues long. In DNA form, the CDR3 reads TGTGCCAGCAGCTTAATTGTTGCCGGGACACCGGAGAACACTGAAGCTTTCTTT. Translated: CASSLIVAGTPENTEAFF. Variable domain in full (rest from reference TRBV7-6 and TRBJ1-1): GAGVSQSPRYKVTKRGQDVALRCDPISGHVSLYWYRQALGQGPEFLTYFNYEAQQDKSGLPNDRFSAERPEGSISTLTIQRTEQRDSAMYRCASSLIVAGTPENTEAFFGQGTRLTVV.

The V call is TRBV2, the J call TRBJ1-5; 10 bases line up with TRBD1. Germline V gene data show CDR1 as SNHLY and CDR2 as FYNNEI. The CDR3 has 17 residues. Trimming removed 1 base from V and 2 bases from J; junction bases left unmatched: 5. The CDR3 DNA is TGTGCCAGCAGTGAAGAAGAGGACAGGGGGGGCAATCAGCCCCAGCATTTT. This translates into CASSEEEDRGGNQPQHF.

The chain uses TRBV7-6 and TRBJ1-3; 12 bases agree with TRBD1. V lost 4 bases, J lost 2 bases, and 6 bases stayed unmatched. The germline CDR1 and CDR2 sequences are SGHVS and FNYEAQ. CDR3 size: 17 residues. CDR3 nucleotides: TGTGCCAGCAGCTCCGGGACAGGGGGCGGGCCTGGAAACACCATATATTTT. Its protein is CASSSGTGGGPGNTIYF.

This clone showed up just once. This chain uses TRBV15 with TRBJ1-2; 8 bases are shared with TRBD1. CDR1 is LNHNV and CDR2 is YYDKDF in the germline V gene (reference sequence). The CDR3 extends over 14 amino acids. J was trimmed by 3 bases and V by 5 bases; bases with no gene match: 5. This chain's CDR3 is CATSVDREYYGYTF. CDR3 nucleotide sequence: TGTGCCACCAGCGTGGACAGGGAGTACTATGGCTACACCTTC. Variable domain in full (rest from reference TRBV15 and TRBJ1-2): DAMVIQNPRYQVTQFGKPVTLSCSQTLNHNVMYWYQQKSSQAPKLLFHYYDKDFNNEADTPDNFQSRRPNTSFCFLDIRSPGLGDTAMYLCATSVDREYYGYTFGSGTRLTVV.

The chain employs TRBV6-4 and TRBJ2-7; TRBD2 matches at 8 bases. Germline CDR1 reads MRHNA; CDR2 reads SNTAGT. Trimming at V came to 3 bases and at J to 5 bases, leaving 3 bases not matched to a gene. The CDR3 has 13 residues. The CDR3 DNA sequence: TGTGCCAGCAGTGAGGTACTAGCGGACGAGCAGTACTTC. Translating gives CASSEVLADEQYF.

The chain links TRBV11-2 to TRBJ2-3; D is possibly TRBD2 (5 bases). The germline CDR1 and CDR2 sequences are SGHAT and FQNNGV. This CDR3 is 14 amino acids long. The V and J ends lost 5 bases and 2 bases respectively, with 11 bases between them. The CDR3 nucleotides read TGTGCCAGCAGCCCTTTGGACTTCACAGATACGCAGTATTTT. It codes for CASSPLDFTDTQYF.

The CDR3 DNA follows: TGTGCCAGCAGTCGGCCCCAGCGAGCAGGGGAGTCCTACAATGAGCAGTTCTTC. It translates to CASSRPQRAGESYNEQFF. The V gene is TRBV2, the J gene TRBJ2-1, with a tentative D call TRBD1 (6 bases). The germline CDR1 and CDR2 sequences are SNHLY and FYNNEI. Trimming shortened V by 5 bases and J by 1 base, and 21 bases separated the two germline ends. The CDR3 consists of 18 residues.

This CDR3 is CASSRGQSTYEQYF. The CDR3, as DNA: TGTGCCAGCAGCAGGGGGCAGTCCACCTACGAGCAGTACTTC. The chain has TRBV5-4 and TRBJ2-7; TRBD1 agrees at 7 bases. The CDR3 loop spans 14 amino acids. CDR1 and CDR2 from the germline V gene are SGHNT and YYREEE (reference sequence). J lost 2 bases, V lost 4 bases, and 6 bases had no gene match.

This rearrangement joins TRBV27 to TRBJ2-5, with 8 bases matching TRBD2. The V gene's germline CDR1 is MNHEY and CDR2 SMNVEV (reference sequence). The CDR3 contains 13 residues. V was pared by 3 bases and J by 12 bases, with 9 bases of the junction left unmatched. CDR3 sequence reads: CASSLGLGETEYF. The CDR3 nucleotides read TGTGCCAGCAGTTTGGGACTAGGGGAGACGGAGTACTTC.

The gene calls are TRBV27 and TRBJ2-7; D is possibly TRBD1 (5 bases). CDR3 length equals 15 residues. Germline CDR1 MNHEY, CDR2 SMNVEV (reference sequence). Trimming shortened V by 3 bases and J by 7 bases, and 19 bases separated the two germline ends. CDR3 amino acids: CASSFGRGRVGEQYF. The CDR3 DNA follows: TGTGCCAGCAGTTTTGGAAGGGGTAGGGTGGGGGAGCAGTACTTC.